These 28 T cell receptor beta chains were all obtained from the same sample, sequenced in a study of T cell responses to AZD1222 COVID-19 vaccine. Libraries were prepared by immunoSEQ multiplex PCR; TCRdb keeps only in-frame clonotypes and omits some of them. Seen here are more than 120,000 clones, around 94% observed once, and the top ten hold roughly 9.9%. The source was peripheral blood, collected 28 days after the second AZD1222 dose. The origin of the receptors is an adult who received the AZD1222 COVID-19 vaccine.

The chain links TRBV6-5 to TRBJ1-1; the D is unclear. CDR3 size: 15 residues. CDR1 MNHEY and CDR2 SVGAGI come from the germline V gene. Trimming cost V 2 bases and J 0 bases, with 10 bases left between them. The CDR3 DNA is TGTGCCAGCAGTTACATGGACGGGATGAACACTGAAGCTTTCTTT. This sequence encodes CASSYMDGMNTEAFF.

The rearrangement uses TRBV9 and TRBJ2-1; 7 nucleotides agree with TRBD2. CDR1 is SGDLS, CDR2 YYNGEE, per germline. The trim removed 0 bases at V and 0 bases at J, leaving 12 bases unmatched. The CDR3 consists of 19 residues. CDR3 region: CASSVVGSGPGSSYNEQFF. CDR3 in DNA: TGTGCCAGCAGCGTAGTCGGTAGCGGGCCCGGAAGCTCCTACAATGAGCAGTTCTTC.

The chain couples TRBV5-5 to TRBJ1-1, with D possibly being TRBD1 (6 bases). Germline CDR1 reads SGHKS; CDR2 reads YYEKEE (reference sequence). This CDR3 is built from 15 residues. V was clipped by 4 bases and J by 1 base, with 14 bases between them. The CDR3 DNA reads TGTGCCAGCAGCCCCCACAGGGCGGGGAACACTGAAGCTTTCTTT. As protein: CASSPHRAGNTEAFF.

The chain carries TRBV24-1 and TRBJ2-1; 7 bases map to TRBD1. In germline, CDR1 is KGHDR, CDR2 SFDVKD. The CDR3 has 12 amino acids. Losses at the gene ends were 9 bases for V and 4 bases for J; bases not matched to a gene: 2. The CDR3 protein is CATQGDYNEQFF. The CDR3 nucleotides read TGTGCCACCCAGGGGGATTACAATGAGCAGTTCTTC.

The chain carries TRBV21-1 and TRBJ2-7. TRBV21-1 has pseudogene status. This CDR3 has 16 residues. The CDR3 loop is CASSKEAADGDYEQYF. As DNA, the CDR3 is TGTGCCAGCAGCAAAGAGGCGGCGGACGGAGACTACGAGCAGTACTTC.

This clone was seen a single time. The chain carries TRBV7-9 and TRBJ1-3; 9 bases align to TRBD1. After removal of 3 bases from V and 4 bases from J, the junction contained 7 bases not matched to a gene. The CDR3 length is 16 residues. Germline loops: CDR1 SEHNR, CDR2 FQNEAQ (reference sequence). DNA of the CDR3: TGTGCCAGCAGCTTCCTTGGGACAGGGCAGGGAAACACCATATATTTT. Amino acids: CASSFLGTGQGNTIYF.

This rearrangement joins TRBV9 to TRBJ1-2; no firm D call. Trimming removed 4 bases at V and 4 bases at J, with 11 bases between. The germline V gene encodes CDR1 SGDLS and CDR2 YYNGEE. The CDR3 extends over 13 amino acids. CDR3 amino acids: CASSPPAVYGYTF. CDR3 bases: TGTGCCAGCAGCCCCCCAGCGGTCTATGGCTACACCTTC.

This clone has a single count. The rearrangement links TRBV11-2 to TRBJ2-1; tentative D call: TRBD2 (6 bases). Per the germline V gene, CDR1 is SGHAT and CDR2 is FQNNGV. The CDR3 contains 17 residues. V lost 4 bases and J lost 0, with 16 bases in between. As DNA, the CDR3 is TGTGCCAGCAGCTCCACCTTTTCCGGGGGCTCCTACAATGAGCAGTTCTTC. Translation: CASSSTFSGGSYNEQFF.

This clone was observed once. V and J are TRBV6-5 and TRBJ2-2; TRBD1 aligns across 7 bases. V lost 4 bases, J lost 4 bases, and 6 bases stayed unmatched. The CDR3 loop spans 15 amino acids. The germline V gene encodes CDR1 MNHEY and CDR2 SVGAGI. The CDR3 loop is CASSSGGQITGELFF. CDR3 nucleotide sequence: TGTGCCAGCAGTTCAGGGGGACAGATCACCGGGGAGCTGTTTTTT.

J is TRBJ2-7 and V is TRBV11-2; D unresolved. The CDR3 is made up of 15 amino acids. The V gene's germline CDR1 is SGHAT and CDR2 FQNNGV. Trimming removed 5 bases from V and 6 bases from J, with 20 bases in between. The CDR3 DNA follows: TGTGCCAGCAGCCCCCGTGGATTACGCCCCGCCGAGCAGTACTTC. Translated: CASSPRGLRPAEQYF.

Only one count was recorded for this clone. The DNA for the CDR3 is TGTGCCAGCAGTGAACGGCAGGGTTATTCACCCCTCCACTTT. Translation: CASSERQGYSPLHF. The chain links TRBV2 to TRBJ1-6, with a weak D call TRBD1 (5 bases). The CDR3 is 14 amino acids. The V end lost 2 bases, the J end lost 8 bases, and 10 bases lay between the germline ends. The germline V gene encodes CDR1 SNHLY and CDR2 FYNNEI.

DNA of the CDR3: TGCGCCAGCAGCCAAGATGCCTCCCTCGGTGAGCAGTTCTTC. It encodes CASSQDASLGEQFF. The genes are TRBV4-1 and TRBJ2-1; D gene ambiguous. The CDR3 runs 14 residues. The germline V gene encodes CDR1 MGHRA and CDR2 YSYEKL. Trimming removed 0 bases at V and 9 bases at J, with 12 bases between.

This chain connects TRBV7-2 to TRBJ2-3; D gene ambiguous. The CDR3 is 15 amino acids. Germline V lookup: CDR1 SGHTA, CDR2 FQGNSA. V lost 4 bases, J lost 0 bases, and 11 bases lay in between. CDR3 region: CASSSFSTSTDTQYF. The CDR3 nucleotides are TGTGCCAGCAGCTCCTTTTCAACTAGCACAGATACGCAGTATTTT.

This chain links TRBV28 with TRBJ1-5, with D possibly matching TRBD1 (5 bases). The CDR3 contains 15 residues. V was pared by 6 bases and J by 6 bases, with 18 bases between. CDR1 and CDR2 (germline): MDHEN, SYDVKM. CDR3 bases: TGTGCCAGCAGCTCCGCCGGGGTTGGGACTCAGCCCCAGCATTTT. Protein: CASSSAGVGTQPQHF.

CDR3 sequence reads: CASSRSGTDYEQYV. The CDR3 nucleotides are TGTGCCAGCAGCCGATCGGGGACAGACTACGAGCAGTACGTC. The rearrangement links TRBV11-1 to TRBJ2-7, with TRBD1 matching 7 bases. After removal of 5 bases from V and 3 bases from J, the junction contained 7 bases not matched to a gene. The CDR3 is made up of 14 amino acids. Per germline, CDR1 SGHAT and CDR2 FQDESV (reference sequence).

The chain has TRBV6-5 and TRBJ2-7, with TRBD1 identical over 11 bases. Per germline, CDR1 MNHEY and CDR2 SVGAGI. With 2 bases clipped from V and 5 bases from J, the junction kept 5 bases outside the gene matches. The length of the CDR3 is 15 residues. CDR3 coding DNA: TGTGCCAGCAGTTACCATGGACAGGGGGCAGACGAGCAGTACTTC. Translated, it gives CASSYHGQGADEQYF.

This rearrangement joins TRBV5-4 to TRBJ2-2; the D gene is possibly TRBD1 (6 bases). V lost 4 bases and J lost 2, with 18 bases in between. The CDR3 runs 17 residues. Per the germline V gene, CDR1 is SGHNT and CDR2 is YYREEE (reference sequence). CDR3 DNA: TGTGCCAGCAGCCCGCAGGGGCTTATCCTTAACACCGGGGAGCTGTTTTTT. It codes for CASSPQGLILNTGELFF.

The V call is TRBV7-2, the J call TRBJ2-5, with 9 positions matching TRBD1. With V trimmed by 7 bases and J by 1 base, 19 bases remained unmatched. CDR1 is SGHTA and CDR2 is FQGNSA in the germline V gene. The CDR3 length is 19 residues. The CDR3 protein is CASNGAGTGFLGPQETQYF. In nucleotides, the CDR3 is TGTGCCAGCAACGGGGCGGGGACAGGGTTTTTAGGGCCCCAAGAGACCCAGTACTTC.

This clone has just one count. The chain carries TRBV3-1 (or the pseudogene TRBV3-2) and TRBJ1-1; the match to TRBD1 covers 7 bases. The CDR3 is 14 residues long. Germline values: CDR1 LGHDT, CDR2 YNNKEL (reference sequence). V shed 6 bases and J 4 bases; nucleotides not matched to a gene: 8. The CDR3 nucleotides read TGTGCCAGCAGGAGTCAGGGGGGCCTCACTGAAGCTTTCTTT. This codes for CASRSQGGLTEAFF.

This chain links TRBV5-1 with TRBJ2-1, with D uncertain. The CDR3 length is 14 residues. CDR1 SGHRS and CDR2 YFSETQ come from the germline V gene. The germline V and J ends were trimmed by 0 bases and 0 bases, with 4 bases remaining between them. CDR3 bases: TGCGCCAGCAGCTTGGGGGGCTCCTACAATGAGCAGTTCTTC. Translated, it gives CASSLGGSYNEQFF.

The chain carries TRBV20-1 and TRBJ2-1; a possible D gene is TRBD1 (5 bases). Trimming took 3 bases from V and 5 from J, leaving 23 bases between them. This CDR3 is built from 17 residues. Germline CDR1 DFQATT, CDR2 SNEGSKA (reference sequence). The CDR3 is CSASGQGASQVHNEQFF. CDR3 nucleotides: TGCAGTGCTAGTGGGCAGGGCGCTTCCCAAGTCCACAATGAGCAGTTCTTC.

The CDR3 protein is CASSVTSGRTYEQYF. Here the CDR3 DNA reads TGCGCCAGCAGTGTTACTAGCGGGAGGACCTACGAGCAGTACTTC. This sequence joins TRBV10-1 and TRBJ2-7, with 12 bases identical to TRBD2. This CDR3 is built from 15 residues. The V and J ends lost 4 bases and 2 bases, in that order; junction bases with no gene match: 3. Per germline, CDR1 WNHNN and CDR2 SYGVQD (reference sequence).

The J gene is TRBJ1-5, the V gene TRBV6-5; 7 bases match TRBD1. CDR1 and CDR2 (germline): MNHEY, SVGAGI. Losses at the gene ends were 6 bases for V and 1 base for J; bases not matched to a gene: 6. This CDR3 region has 15 residues. In DNA form, the CDR3 reads TGTGCCAGCAGCATTACAGGGGTCAGCAATCAGCCCCAGCATTTT. This sequence encodes CASSITGVSNQPQHF.

This chain uses TRBV27 with TRBJ2-7, with 10 bases lining up with TRBD2. The ends lost 3 bases at V and 0 bases at J; junction bases unmatched: 2. There are 15 residues in the CDR3. The germline V gene encodes CDR1 MNHEY and CDR2 SMNVEV (reference sequence). CDR3 region: CASSFQREGSYEQYF. As DNA, the CDR3 is TGTGCCAGCAGTTTCCAGCGGGAGGGCTCCTACGAGCAGTACTTC.

The chain joins TRBV6-5 to TRBJ2-1; D remains ambiguous. V was cut by 2 bases and J by 2 bases, with 4 bases left in between. Germline V CDR1 and CDR2: MNHEY, SVGAGI. This CDR3 has 13 amino acids. The DNA for the CDR3 is TGTGCCAGCAGTTACCTAGCCTACAATGAGCAGTTCTTC. Its translation: CASSYLAYNEQFF.

The rearrangement links TRBV2 to TRBJ1-1, with a weak D call TRBD1 (6 bases). V dropped 6 bases and J dropped 1 base, with 15 bases sitting between them. Germline V gene lookup returns CDR1 SNHLY and CDR2 FYNNEI. The CDR3 extends over 15 amino acids. The CDR3, as DNA: TGTGCCAGCAGGGGGGCAACAGCGACGAACACTGAAGCTTTCTTT. The encoded protein is CASRGATATNTEAFF.

The chain has TRBV7-9 and TRBJ1-2; D remains unclear. The germline gives CDR1 SEHNR, CDR2 FQNEAQ (reference sequence). This CDR3 contains 14 residues. V was cut by 5 bases and J by 4 bases, with 14 bases left in between. CDR3: CASSRTQVTYGYTF. The CDR3 bases are TGTGCCAGCAGCCGGACCCAAGTCACCTATGGCTACACCTTC.

V gene TRBV5-5 combines with J gene TRBJ1-6, with 7 bases identical to TRBD1. V lost 4 bases to trimming and J lost 3 bases; unmatched junction nucleotides: 10. CDR3 length: 17 amino acids. Germline CDR1 is SGHKS and CDR2 is YYEKEE (reference sequence). CDR3 in amino acids: CASSRTGVVGYNSPLHF. The CDR3 nucleotides read TGTGCCAGCAGCAGAACAGGGGTTGTAGGCTATAATTCACCCCTCCACTTT. The complete variable domain, with remaining parts taken from reference TRBV5-5 and TRBJ1-6, reads DAGVTQSPTHLIKTRGQQVTLRCSPISGHKSVSWYQQVLGQGPQFIFQYYEKEERGRGNFPDRFSARQFPNYSSELNVNALLLGDSALYLCASSRTGVVGYNSPLHFGNGTRLTVT.